Listed here are 28 T cell receptor beta chains from one sample, sequenced in a study of OX40 agonist ivuxolimab in advanced cancers. The table came from immunoSEQ multiplex PCR; TCRdb's copy has only in-frame clones and leaves some out. The table includes approximately 71,000 clones, 85% to 95% detected once. This specimen was CD4+ or CD8+ T cells sorted from blood, taken in a trial of the OX40 agonist ivuxolimab. These receptors all come from an adult with an advanced solid tumor such as melanoma, head and neck, liver or kidney cancer.

On this clone: Other DNA sequences within the sample encode an identical CDR3. This chain joins TRBV20-1 and TRBJ2-7; D unclear. The CDR3 runs to 10 residues. V was cut by 6 bases and J by 2 bases, with 5 bases left in between. Germline-derived CDR1 and CDR2 are DFQATT and SNEGSKA (reference sequence). The CDR3 loop is CSAGAYEQYF. The CDR3 bases are TGCAGTGCCGGCGCCTACGAGCAGTACTTC.

As for this clone: Other DNA sequences from this sample encode an identical CDR3 as well. V and J are TRBV6-5 and TRBJ2-3, with TRBD2 identical over 7 bases. Germline lookup yields CDR1 MNHEY and CDR2 SVGAGI. The CDR3 length is 13 residues. V lost 3 bases to trimming and J lost 4 bases; unmatched junction nucleotides: 1. The CDR3 nucleotides read TGTGCCAGCAGTTATGGGGGGGCAGATACGCAGTATTTT. This codes for CASSYGGADTQYF.

The V call is TRBV6-5, the J call TRBJ1-2, with D perhaps TRBD1 (5 bases). The CDR3 totals 16 residues. Trimming shortened V by 0 bases and J by 3 bases, and 14 bases separated the two germline ends. CDR1 is MNHEY, CDR2 SVGAGI, per germline. Here the CDR3 DNA reads TGTGCCAGCAGTTACTCGGCGGCAGGGAGAGACTATGGCTACACCTTC. Translated, it gives CASSYSAAGRDYGYTF.

In regard to this clone: Germline and junction disagree at one end, which may indicate a read error. The chain couples TRBV9 to TRBJ1-5; D not resolved. The CDR3 covers 15 residues. Germline CDR1 is SGDLS and CDR2 is YYNGEE. The CDR3 nucleotides are TGTGCCGGCAGCGTAGGCATTAATAGCAATCAGCCCCAGCATTTT. Amino acids: CAGSVGINSNQPQHF. The variable domain in full, completed from reference TRBV9 and TRBJ1-5, reads DSGVTQTPKHLITATGQRVTLRCSPRSGDLSVYWYQQSLDQGLQFLIQYYNGEERAKGNILERFSAQQFPDLHSELNLSSLELGDSALYFCAGSVGINSNQPQHFGDGTRLSIL.

The rearrangement uses TRBV9 and TRBJ1-6; 8 bases agree with TRBD1. Germline-derived CDR1 and CDR2 are SGDLS and YYNGEE. V shed 3 bases, J shed 7 bases, and the junction held 6 bases outside the gene matches. CDR3 length equals 15 residues. This CDR3 reads CASSDGDRWNSPLHF. The CDR3 nucleotides are TGTGCCAGCAGCGACGGGGACAGGTGGAATTCACCCCTCCACTTT.

This clone was detected only once. This chain connects TRBV4-2 to TRBJ2-3; 12 bases line up with TRBD2. The CDR3 is 18 amino acids. From germline, CDR1 is LGHNA and CDR2 YNFKEQ. J was trimmed by 2 bases and V by 0 bases; bases with no gene match: 6. DNA of the CDR3: TGTGCCAGCAGCCAAGATAGGGCTAGCGGGAGGGACACAGATACGCAGTATTTT. It is translated as CASSQDRASGRDTDTQYF.

This chain uses TRBV11-2 with TRBJ1-2, with 10 nucleotides matching TRBD1. Losses at the gene ends were 6 bases for V and 7 bases for J; bases not matched to a gene: 5. Germline V CDR1 and CDR2: SGHAT, FQNNGV. The CDR3 has 13 residues. The CDR3 region is CASSRTGGSGYTF. The CDR3 bases are TGTGCCAGCAGTCGGACAGGGGGGTCTGGCTACACCTTC.

V usage is TRBV18 and J usage is TRBJ2-3; TRBD1 is a possible D gene (7 bases). The CDR3 sequence is 16 residues long. From germline, CDR1 is KGHSH and CDR2 LQKENI. V was shortened by 3 bases and J by 2 bases, with 15 bases between the two germline ends. The CDR3 nucleotides read TGTGCCAGCTCACCTCGCAGGGGGGCCGACACAGATACGCAGTATTTT. Translating gives CASSPRRGADTDTQYF.

This chain uses TRBV4-1 with TRBJ2-3; D tentatively fits TRBD1 or TRBD2 (5 bases each). From germline, CDR1 is MGHRA and CDR2 YSYEKL. Trimming pared 4 bases from V and 5 bases from J, leaving 19 bases between. This CDR3 contains 16 residues. CDR3 residues: CASSPVGLAVVDTQYF. CDR3 nucleotide sequence: TGCGCCAGCAGCCCGGTGGGGCTAGCTGTCGTAGATACGCAGTATTTT.

The rearrangement links TRBV7-3 to TRBJ2-1, with D possibly TRBD1 on 6 matching bases. Germline V gene lookup returns CDR1 SGHTA and CDR2 FQGTGA. This CDR3 is built from 16 residues. V was trimmed by 0 bases and J by 7 bases, leaving 16 bases between them. The CDR3 DNA sequence: TGTGCCAGCAGCTTAACGGAGGACAGCTTAAATAATGAGCAGTTCTTC. Protein product: CASSLTEDSLNNEQFF.

Here the CDR3 reads CASSGTDRAADTQYF. The CDR3 DNA sequence: TGTGCCAGCAGTGGAACGGACAGGGCGGCAGATACGCAGTATTTT. The chain combines TRBV2 with TRBJ2-3; 8 bases are a match to TRBD1. V gave up 4 bases and J gave up 4 bases; unmatched junction bases: 7. Germline lookup yields CDR1 SNHLY and CDR2 FYNNEI. The CDR3 spans 15 residues.

The V and J genes are TRBV4-3 and TRBJ2-7; no clear D gene. The CDR3 has 12 amino acids. V was trimmed by 0 bases and J by 7 bases, leaving 7 bases between them. Per the germline V gene, CDR1 is LGHNA and CDR2 is YSLEER. DNA for the CDR3: TGCGCCAGCAGCCAAGACCAGAGGGAGCAGTACTTC. Amino acids: CASSQDQREQYF.

This clone showed up just once. Written as DNA, the CDR3 is TGCGCCAGCAGCCAAGGATGGGCGGGGATTAGCACAGATACGCAGTATTTT. This codes for CASSQGWAGISTDTQYF. The rearrangement links TRBV4-3 to TRBJ2-3, with a weak D call TRBD2 (6 bases). V lost 1 base, J lost 0 bases, and 14 bases lay in between. CDR3 length: 17 residues. In germline, CDR1 is LGHNA, CDR2 YSLEER.

The rearrangement links TRBV18 to TRBJ2-4, with D perhaps matching TRBD1 or TRBD2 (5 bases each). Deletions cut 3 bases from V and 0 bases from J, with 12 bases between. Germline V gene lookup returns CDR1 KGHSH and CDR2 LQKENI. This CDR3 has 16 residues. The CDR3 region has the DNA TGTGCCAGCTCACCTTATTCCGGGACAGCCAAAAACATTCAGTACTTC. Encoded protein: CASSPYSGTAKNIQYF.

This chain links TRBV5-6 with TRBJ2-7; D remains unclear. CDR1 is SGHDT and CDR2 is YYEEEE in the germline V gene. CDR3 size: 13 residues. The germline V and J ends were trimmed by 4 bases and 6 bases, with 14 bases remaining between them. The CDR3 reads CASSPPAWGEQYF. The CDR3 DNA follows: TGTGCCAGCAGCCCTCCCGCCTGGGGCGAGCAGTACTTC.

V gene TRBV29-1 combines with J gene TRBJ2-7; tentatively, D is TRBD2 (6 bases). The germline V gene has CDR1 SQVTM and CDR2 ANQGSEA. Trimming removed 7 bases from V and 3 bases from J, with 28 bases in between. This CDR3 is built from 17 residues. CDR3 DNA sequence: TGCAGCGCCGATGGTTTGGCCGGGGGACCCGGTCTCTACGAGCAGTACTTC. It is translated as CSADGLAGGPGLYEQYF.

The V call is TRBV15, the J call TRBJ1-1; D is unclear. The germline V gene encodes CDR1 LNHNV and CDR2 YYDKDF (reference sequence). CDR3 length: 15 residues. V was trimmed by 4 bases and J by 0 bases, leaving 12 bases between them. The CDR3 protein is CATSISGRLNTEAFF. Here the CDR3 DNA reads TGTGCCACCAGCATCTCAGGACGGTTGAACACTGAAGCTTTCTTT.

V gene TRBV15 combines with J gene TRBJ2-1; the D gene is possibly TRBD1 (6 bases). CDR1 is LNHNV and CDR2 is YYDKDF in the germline V gene (reference sequence). CDR3 length equals 13 residues. The V end lost 6 bases, the J end lost 6 bases, and 12 bases lay between the germline ends. The CDR3 DNA reads TGTGCCACCAGGGACAGTATCGGCAATGAGCAGTTCTTC. Its translation: CATRDSIGNEQFF. The variable domain in full, with the rest retrieved from reference TRBV15 and TRBJ2-1, is DAMVIQNPRYQVTQFGKPVTLSCSQTLNHNVMYWYQQKSSQAPKLLFHYYDKDFNNEADTPDNFQSRRPNTSFCFLDIRSPGLGDTAMYLCATRDSIGNEQFFGPGTRLTVL.

The chain combines TRBV4-2 with TRBJ2-7; tentatively, D is TRBD2 (5 bases). Trimming shortened V by 1 base and J by 1 base, and 11 bases separated the two germline ends. The CDR3 is 15 amino acids. The V gene's germline CDR1 is LGHNA and CDR2 YNFKEQ. This chain's CDR3 is CASSQARGLSYEQYF. The CDR3 DNA reads TGTGCCAGCAGCCAAGCCCGGGGTTTGTCCTACGAGCAGTACTTC.

V usage is TRBV16 and J usage is TRBJ2-7; a weak D match, TRBD2 (5 bases). CDR3 length equals 13 residues. Germline V lookup: CDR1 KGHSY, CDR2 FQNENV. V dropped 6 bases and J dropped 6 bases, with 15 bases sitting between them. In nucleotides, the CDR3 is TGTGCCAGCAGTTTCGACTACTCCCTCGAGCAGTACTTC. Protein product: CASSFDYSLEQYF.

The chain recombines TRBV27 with TRBJ2-7, with D perhaps TRBD2 (5 bases). This CDR3 has 12 residues. Germline V gene data show CDR1 as MNHEY and CDR2 as SMNVEV (reference sequence). V lost 5 bases to trimming and J lost 7 bases, with 12 bases between them. CDR3 region: CASSLPSSEQYF. As DNA, the CDR3 is TGTGCCAGCAGTCTACCTAGCAGTGAGCAGTACTTC.

This clone was seen just once. CDR3: CSVDGGTGDTDTQYF. The CDR3, as DNA: TGCAGCGTGGACGGCGGGACAGGGGACACAGATACGCAGTATTTT. V is TRBV29-1 and J is TRBJ2-3; 10 bases fit TRBD1. Germline lookup yields CDR1 SQVTM and CDR2 ANQGSEA. The CDR3 is made up of 15 amino acids. With 6 bases clipped from V and 2 bases from J, the junction kept 8 bases outside the gene matches.

In nucleotides, the CDR3 is TGTGCCAGCAGCCCGGTCCCAACTAATGAAAAACTGTTTTTT. This sequence encodes CASSPVPTNEKLFF. This sequence joins TRBV7-9 and TRBJ1-4; D remains ambiguous. The CDR3 spans 14 residues. V lost 5 bases and J lost 0, with 7 bases in between. Germline V gene lookup returns CDR1 SEHNR and CDR2 FQNEAQ (reference sequence).

This rearrangement joins TRBV25-1 to TRBJ1-2; possibly TRBD1 for D (6 bases). Germline assignment: CDR1 MGHDK and CDR2 SYGVNS. The V end was cut by 1 base, the J end by 8 bases, with 14 bases between. This CDR3 has 14 amino acids. Here the CDR3 reads CASSELGGFAGYTF. The CDR3 nucleotides are TGTGCCAGCAGTGAATTAGGGGGTTTCGCAGGCTACACCTTC.

This chain joins TRBV5-1 and TRBJ2-7; perhaps D is TRBD1 or TRBD2 (5 bases each). This CDR3 has 14 amino acids. The germline gives CDR1 SGHRS, CDR2 YFSETQ. Trimming took 4 bases from V and 3 from J, leaving 14 bases between them. The CDR3 DNA reads as TGCGCCAGCAGCCCGAAGGGGACCCGCTACGAGCAGTACTTC. Translated, it gives CASSPKGTRYEQYF.

The rearrangement links TRBV19 to TRBJ2-3; no clear D. The V end lost 3 bases, the J end lost 2 bases, and 9 bases lay between the germline ends. Germline V gene sequence: CDR1 LNHDA, CDR2 SQIVND (reference sequence). The CDR3 has 14 residues. The CDR3 DNA reads TGTGCCAGTAGTATGGTATCTGACACAGATACGCAGTATTTT. Its protein product is CASSMVSDTDTQYF. The full variable domain, completed using reference TRBV19 and TRBJ2-3, is DGGITQSPKYLFRKEGQNVTLSCEQNLNHDAMYWYRQDPGQGLRLIYYSQIVNDFQKGDIAEGYSVSREKKESFPLTVTSAQKNPTAFYLCASSMVSDTDTQYFGPGTRLTVL.

The chain links TRBV6-1 to TRBJ1-4, with D hard to call. The CDR3 length is 14 residues. V shed 5 bases and J shed 3 bases, with 10 bases lying between them. CDR1 is MNHNS and CDR2 is SASEGT in the germline V gene. As DNA, the CDR3 is TGTGCCAGCAGTCTGACGGCGCCTAATGAAAAACTGTTTTTT. Its protein product is CASSLTAPNEKLFF.

This clone has only one observation. The chain combines TRBV20-1 with TRBJ1-6; D unresolved. This CDR3 has 11 residues. Germline-derived CDR1 and CDR2 are DFQATT and SNEGSKA (reference sequence). In nucleotides, the CDR3 is TGCAGCGCCGGGAGGGATTCACCCCTCCACTTT. Translation gives CSAGRDSPLHF.